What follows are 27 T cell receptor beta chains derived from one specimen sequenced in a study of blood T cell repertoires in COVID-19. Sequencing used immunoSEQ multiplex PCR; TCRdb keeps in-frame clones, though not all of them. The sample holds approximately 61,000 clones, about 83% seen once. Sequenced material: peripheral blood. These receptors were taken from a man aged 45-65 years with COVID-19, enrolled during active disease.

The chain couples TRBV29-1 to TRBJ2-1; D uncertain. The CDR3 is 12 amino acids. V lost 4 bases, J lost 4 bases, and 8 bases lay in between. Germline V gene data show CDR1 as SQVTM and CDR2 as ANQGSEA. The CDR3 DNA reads TGCAGCGTTGTGGGCAGTTACAATGAGCAGTTCTTC. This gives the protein CSVVGSYNEQFF.

CDR3 coding DNA: TGTGCCACCAGCGGGGGGGGGAGCTCCTACGAGCAGTACTTC. Protein sequence: CATSGGGSSYEQYF. The V gene is TRBV24-1, the J gene TRBJ2-7; the match to TRBD2 covers 8 bases. This CDR3 is built from 14 residues. Germline-derived CDR1 and CDR2 are KGHDR and SFDVKD. Losses at the gene ends were 7 bases for V and 0 bases for J; bases not matched to a gene: 4.

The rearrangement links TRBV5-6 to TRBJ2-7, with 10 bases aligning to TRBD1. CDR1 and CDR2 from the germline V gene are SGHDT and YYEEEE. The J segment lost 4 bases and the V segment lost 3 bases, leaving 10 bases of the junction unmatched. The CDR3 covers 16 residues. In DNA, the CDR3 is TGTGCCAGCAGCTCGGGTGCCGGGACAGGGGTTTACGAGCAGTACTTC. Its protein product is CASSSGAGTGVYEQYF.

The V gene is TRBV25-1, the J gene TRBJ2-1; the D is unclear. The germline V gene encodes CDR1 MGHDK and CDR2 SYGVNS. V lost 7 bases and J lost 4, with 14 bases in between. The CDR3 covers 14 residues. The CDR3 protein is CASTGSRYYNEQFF. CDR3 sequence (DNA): TGTGCCAGCACGGGTTCGCGATATTACAATGAGCAGTTCTTC.

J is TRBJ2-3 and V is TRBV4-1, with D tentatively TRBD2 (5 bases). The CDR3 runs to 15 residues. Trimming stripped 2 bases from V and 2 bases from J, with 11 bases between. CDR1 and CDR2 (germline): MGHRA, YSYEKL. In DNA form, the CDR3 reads TGCGCCAGCAGCCAATTAACTAGAACCACAGATACGCAGTATTTT. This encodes CASSQLTRTTDTQYF.

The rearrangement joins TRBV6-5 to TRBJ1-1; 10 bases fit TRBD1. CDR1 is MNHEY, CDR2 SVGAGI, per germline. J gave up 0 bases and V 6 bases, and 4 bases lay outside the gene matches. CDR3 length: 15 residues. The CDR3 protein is CASRATGGLNTEAFF. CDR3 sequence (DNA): TGTGCCAGCAGAGCGACAGGGGGCTTGAACACTGAAGCTTTCTTT.

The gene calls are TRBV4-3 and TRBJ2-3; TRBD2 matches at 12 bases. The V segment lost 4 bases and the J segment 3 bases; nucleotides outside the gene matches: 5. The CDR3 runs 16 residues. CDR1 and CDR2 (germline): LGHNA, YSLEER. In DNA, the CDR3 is TGCGCCAGCAGCCCCGGGACTAGCGGGTCGACAGATACGCAGTATTTT. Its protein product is CASSPGTSGSTDTQYF.

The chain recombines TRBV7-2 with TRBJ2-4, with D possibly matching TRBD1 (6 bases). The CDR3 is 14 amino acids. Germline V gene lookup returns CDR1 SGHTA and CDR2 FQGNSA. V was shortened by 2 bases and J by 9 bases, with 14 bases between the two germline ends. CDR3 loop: CASSLWDARGIQYF. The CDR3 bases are TGTGCCAGCAGCTTATGGGACGCCAGGGGCATTCAGTACTTC.

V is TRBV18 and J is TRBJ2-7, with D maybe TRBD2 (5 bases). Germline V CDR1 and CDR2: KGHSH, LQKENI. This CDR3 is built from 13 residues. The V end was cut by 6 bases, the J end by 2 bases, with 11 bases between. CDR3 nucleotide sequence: TGTGCCAGCTCCCACGGGGATACCTACGAGCAGTACTTC. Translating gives CASSHGDTYEQYF.

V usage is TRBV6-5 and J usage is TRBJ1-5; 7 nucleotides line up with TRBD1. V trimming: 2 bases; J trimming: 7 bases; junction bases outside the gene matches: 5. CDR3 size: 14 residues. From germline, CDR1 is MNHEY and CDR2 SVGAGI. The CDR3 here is CASSYRTGGQPQHF. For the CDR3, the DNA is TGTGCCAGCAGTTACCGGACAGGCGGGCAGCCCCAGCATTTT.

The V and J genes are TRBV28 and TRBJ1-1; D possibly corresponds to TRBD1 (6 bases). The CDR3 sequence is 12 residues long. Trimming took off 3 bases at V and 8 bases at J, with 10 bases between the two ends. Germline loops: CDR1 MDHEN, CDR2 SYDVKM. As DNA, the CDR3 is TGTGCCAGCAGTTTTCGGGGGGCGGAAGCTTTCTTT. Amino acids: CASSFRGAEAFF.

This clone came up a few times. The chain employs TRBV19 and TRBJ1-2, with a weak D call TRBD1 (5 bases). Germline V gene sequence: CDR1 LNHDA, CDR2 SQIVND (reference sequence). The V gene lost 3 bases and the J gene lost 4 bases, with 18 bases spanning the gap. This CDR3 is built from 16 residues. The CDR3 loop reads CASSMTATWATYGYTF. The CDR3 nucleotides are TGTGCCAGTAGTATGACAGCCACATGGGCCACCTATGGCTACACCTTC.

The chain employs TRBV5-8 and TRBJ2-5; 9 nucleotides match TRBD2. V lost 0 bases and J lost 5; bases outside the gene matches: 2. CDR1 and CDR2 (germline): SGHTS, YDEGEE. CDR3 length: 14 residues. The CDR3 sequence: CASSLASGIETQYF. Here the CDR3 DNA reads TGTGCCAGCAGCTTGGCTAGCGGGATCGAGACCCAGTACTTC.

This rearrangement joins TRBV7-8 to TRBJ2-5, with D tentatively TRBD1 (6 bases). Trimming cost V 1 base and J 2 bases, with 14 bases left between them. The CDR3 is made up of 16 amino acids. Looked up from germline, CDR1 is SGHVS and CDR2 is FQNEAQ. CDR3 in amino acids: CASSLDRKGGQETQYF. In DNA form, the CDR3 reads TGTGCCAGCAGCTTAGACCGAAAAGGGGGTCAAGAGACCCAGTACTTC.

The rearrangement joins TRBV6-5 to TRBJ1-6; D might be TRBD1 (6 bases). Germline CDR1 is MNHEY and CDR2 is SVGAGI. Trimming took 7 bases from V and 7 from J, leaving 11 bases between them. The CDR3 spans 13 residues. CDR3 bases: TGTGCCAGCACCCCAGGGGCCAATTCACCCCTCCACTTT. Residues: CASTPGANSPLHF.

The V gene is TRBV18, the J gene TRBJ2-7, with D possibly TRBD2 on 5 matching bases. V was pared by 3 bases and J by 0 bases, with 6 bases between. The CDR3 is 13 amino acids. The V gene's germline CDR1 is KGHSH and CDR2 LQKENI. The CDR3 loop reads CASSPGNSYEQYF. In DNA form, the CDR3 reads TGTGCCAGCTCACCCGGGAACTCCTACGAGCAGTACTTC.

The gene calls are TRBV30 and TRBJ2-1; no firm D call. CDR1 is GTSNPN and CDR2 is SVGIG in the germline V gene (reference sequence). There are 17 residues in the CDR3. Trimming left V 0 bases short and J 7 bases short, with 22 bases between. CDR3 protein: CAWSVIWAAGNGNEQFF. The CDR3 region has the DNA TGTGCCTGGAGTGTAATATGGGCCGCCGGCAACGGTAATGAGCAGTTCTTC.

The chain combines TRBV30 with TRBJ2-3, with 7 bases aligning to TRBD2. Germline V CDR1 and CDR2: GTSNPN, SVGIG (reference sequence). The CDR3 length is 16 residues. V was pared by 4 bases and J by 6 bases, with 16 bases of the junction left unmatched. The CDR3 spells CAWTSGGTAGRDTQYF. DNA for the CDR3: TGTGCCTGGACCTCCGGGGGGACCGCCGGTCGCGATACGCAGTATTTT.

CDR3 in amino acids: CASSAGETQYF. CDR3 nucleotide sequence: TGTGCCAGCAGCGCCGGGGAGACCCAGTACTTC. The rearrangement joins TRBV9 to TRBJ2-5; D not resolved. V was clipped by 3 bases and J by 5 bases, with 5 bases between them. Germline V gene sequence: CDR1 SGDLS, CDR2 YYNGEE. The CDR3 runs 11 residues.

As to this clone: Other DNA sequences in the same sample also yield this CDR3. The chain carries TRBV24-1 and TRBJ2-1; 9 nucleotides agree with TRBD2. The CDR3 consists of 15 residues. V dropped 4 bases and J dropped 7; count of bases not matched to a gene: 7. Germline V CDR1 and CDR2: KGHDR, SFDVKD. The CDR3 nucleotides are TGTGCCACCAGTGACCCCTCAGCGGGAGGAAATGAGCAGTTCTTC. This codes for CATSDPSAGGNEQFF.

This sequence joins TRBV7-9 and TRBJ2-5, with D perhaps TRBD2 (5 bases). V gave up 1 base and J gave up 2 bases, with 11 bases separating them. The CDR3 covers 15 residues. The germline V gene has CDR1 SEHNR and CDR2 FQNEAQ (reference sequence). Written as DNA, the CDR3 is TGTGCCAGCAGCTTAGTAGATCCGGGACAAGAGACCCAGTACTTC. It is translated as CASSLVDPGQETQYF.

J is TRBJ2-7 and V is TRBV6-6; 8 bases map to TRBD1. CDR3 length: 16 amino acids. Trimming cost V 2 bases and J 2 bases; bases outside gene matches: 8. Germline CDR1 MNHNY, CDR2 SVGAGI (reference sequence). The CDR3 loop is CASSYPRDRTAYEQYF. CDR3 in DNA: TGTGCCAGCAGTTACCCCCGGGACAGGACTGCCTACGAGCAGTACTTC.

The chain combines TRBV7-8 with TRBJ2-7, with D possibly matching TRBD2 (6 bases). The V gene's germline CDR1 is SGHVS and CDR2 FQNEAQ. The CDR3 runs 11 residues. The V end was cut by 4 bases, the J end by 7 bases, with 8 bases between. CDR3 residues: CASSWRGEQYF. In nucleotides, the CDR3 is TGTGCCAGCAGCTGGAGGGGTGAGCAGTACTTC.

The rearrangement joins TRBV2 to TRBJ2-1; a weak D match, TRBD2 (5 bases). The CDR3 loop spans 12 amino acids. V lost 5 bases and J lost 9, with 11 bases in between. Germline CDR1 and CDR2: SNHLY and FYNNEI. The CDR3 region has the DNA TGTGCCAGCAGTCTTTCCGGGGTTGAGCAGTTCTTC. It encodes CASSLSGVEQFF.

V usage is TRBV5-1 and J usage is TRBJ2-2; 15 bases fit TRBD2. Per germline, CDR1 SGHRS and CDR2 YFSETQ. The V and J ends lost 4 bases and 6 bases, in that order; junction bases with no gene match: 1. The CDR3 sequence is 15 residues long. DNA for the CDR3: TGCGCCAGCAGCGGGACTAGCGGGAGGCCCGGGGAGCTGTTTTTT. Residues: CASSGTSGRPGELFF.

CDR3 sequence reads: CASSEDQPQQPQHF. The CDR3 bases are TGTGCCAGCAGTGAAGACCAGCCACAGCAGCCCCAGCATTTT. The chain joins TRBV2 to TRBJ1-5; D gene unclear. This CDR3 has 14 residues. Trimming removed 1 base at V and 7 bases at J, with 11 bases between. Germline V lookup: CDR1 SNHLY, CDR2 FYNNEI.

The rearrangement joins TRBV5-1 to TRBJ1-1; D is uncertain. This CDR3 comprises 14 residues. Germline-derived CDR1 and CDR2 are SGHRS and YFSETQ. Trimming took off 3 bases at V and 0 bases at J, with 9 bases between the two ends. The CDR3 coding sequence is TGCGCCAGCAGCTCGGCGGGAATGAACACTGAAGCTTTCTTT. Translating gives CASSSAGMNTEAFF.